This is a list of T cell receptor beta chains from one sample in a study of beta chain features in type 1 diabetes. Profiling relied on immunoSEQ multiplex PCR, and the TCRdb table lists in-frame clones only, not all of them. The sample has about 370,000 clones, 8.5% to 10% seen once. Specimen: central memory CD4+ T cells from blood. The receptors derive from a man aged 30-40 years with type 1 diabetes. Each CDR3 is given with its conserved first and last residue. Fields, in order: D gene, J gene, CDR3 length, V gene, clone size, CDR3 protein, CDR3 DNA. D genes are given only for firm matches. Clone size appears in some rows only: once, few, many, or a class for an expanded clone.

TRBD2,TRBJ2-1,17,TRBV7-2,NA,CASSLVFTASGRNEQFF,TGTGCCAGCAGCTTAGTTTTTACGGCTAGCGGGAGGAATGAGCAGTTCTTC
NA,TRBJ1-3,14,TRBV7-2,NA,CASSFAKSGNTIYF,TGTGCCAGCAGCTTTGCCAAGTCTGGAAACACCATATATTTT
NA,TRBJ2-7,12,TRBV18,NA,CASSMGGYEQYF,TGTGCCAGCTCGATGGGGGGCTACGAGCAGTACTTC
TRBD2,TRBJ2-5,13,TRBV6-5,NA,CASTQAGKETQYF,TGTGCCAGCACTCAAGCGGGAAAAGAGACCCAGTACTTC
NA,TRBJ2-1,14,TRBV6-5,few,CASNQGSSYNEQFF,TGTGCCAGCAACCAGGGTAGCTCCTACAATGAGCAGTTCTTC
TRBD2,TRBJ2-1,16,TRBV4-2,NA,CASRRSGTSDRNEQFF,TGTGCCAGCAGACGGTCCGGGACTAGCGATAGAAATGAGCAGTTCTTC
NA,TRBJ1-2,14,TRBV11-1,few,CASSGGQKNYGYTF,TGTGCCAGCAGCGGAGGACAGAAAAACTATGGCTACACCTTC
NA,TRBJ2-1,14,TRBV4-1,NA,CASSLLPPGNEQFF,TGCGCCAGCAGCCTCCTCCCACCCGGCAATGAGCAGTTCTTC
NA,TRBJ2-1,14,TRBV11-2,NA,CASSTSRVFNEQFF,TGTGCCAGCAGCACAAGCCGGGTCTTTAATGAGCAGTTCTTC
TRBD1,TRBJ1-2,15,TRBV10-3,NA,CAISEGTTGYYGYTF,TGTGCCATCAGTGAAGGGACGACAGGGTACTATGGCTACACCTTC
TRBD1,TRBJ1-2,13,TRBV30,NA,CAWRDRAVYGYTF,TGTGCCTGGAGAGACAGGGCCGTCTATGGCTACACCTTC
TRBD1,TRBJ2-7,15,TRBV6-1,NA,CASSSPGTGVYEQYF,TGTGCCAGCAGTTCGCCCGGGACAGGGGTCTACGAGCAGTACTTC
NA,TRBJ1-2,17,TRBV4-3,few,CASSQAYGGTDWYGYTF,TGCGCCAGCAGCCAGGCGTATGGGGGGACGGATTGGTATGGCTACACCTTC
TRBD1,TRBJ1-5,15,TRBV5-1,NA,CASSPGTGGNQPQHF,TGCGCCAGCAGCCCTGGGACAGGAGGTAATCAGCCCCAGCATTTT
TRBD2,TRBJ2-4,14,TRBV5-6,NA,CASSAGGLAKIQYF,TGTGCCAGCAGCGCCGGGGGACTAGCGAAGATTCAGTACTTC
TRBD1,TRBJ2-3,16,TRBV4-2,few,CASSPTLRQGTDTQYF,TGTGCCAGCAGCCCAACCTTAAGACAGGGAACAGATACGCAGTATTTT
NA,TRBJ1-1,14,TRBV4-1,NA,CASSHYRPNTEAFF,TGCGCCAGCAGCCATTACAGGCCGAACACTGAAGCTTTCTTT
NA,TRBJ2-1,15,TRBV21-1,few,CASSKIGGSRDEQFF,TGTGCCAGCAGCAAAATAGGCGGGAGTAGGGATGAGCAGTTCTTC
NA,TRBJ2-7,12,TRBV28,NA,CASSLSRYEQYF,TGTGCCAGCAGTTTAAGCCGATACGAGCAGTACTTC
TRBD2,TRBJ2-1,14,TRBV11-2,NA,CASSLGLAMDEQFF,TGTGCCAGCAGCTTAGGACTAGCTATGGATGAGCAGTTCTTC
NA,TRBJ2-7,12,TRBV30,NA,CAWSTGTYEQYF,TGTGCCTGGAGTACAGGTACCTACGAGCAGTACTTC
NA,TRBJ2-3,14,TRBV7-2,few,CASSPSSAGDTQYF,TGTGCCAGCAGCCCGTCAAGCGCCGGAGATACGCAGTATTTT
NA,TRBJ2-5,14,TRBV9,NA,CASSVGNWGETQYF,TGTGCCAGCAGCGTAGGTAACTGGGGAGAGACCCAGTACTTC
TRBD1,TRBJ1-4,14,TRBV5-1,many,CASSQGTGDEKLFF,TGCGCCAGCAGCCAAGGGACAGGCGATGAAAAACTGTTTTTT
TRBD1,TRBJ1-6,16,TRBV7-9,NA,CASSNPDRGLNSPLHF,TGTGCCAGCAGCAACCCCGACAGGGGGCTTAATTCACCCCTCCACTTT
NA,TRBJ2-5,12,TRBV28,few,CASSPPGETQYF,TGTGCCAGCAGTCCCCCCGGGGAGACCCAGTACTTC
NA,TRBJ2-1,15,TRBV29-1,many,CSVHGRQHSYNEQFF,TGCAGCGTTCATGGCAGACAGCACTCTTACAATGAGCAGTTCTTC
NA,TRBJ2-3,15,TRBV5-1,NA,CASSLEGASTDTQYF,TGCGCCAGCAGCTTGGAAGGAGCGAGCACAGATACGCAGTATTTT
NA,TRBJ1-2,12,TRBV30,few,CAWSSGNYGYTF,TGTGCCTGGAGTTCGGGGAATTATGGCTACACCTTC
NA,TRBJ2-3,15,TRBV25-1,many,CASSRGLPGTDTQYF,TGTGCCAGCAGTCGCGGCCTTCCGGGCACAGATACGCAGTATTTT
NA,TRBJ2-1,14,TRBV11-2,many,CASSLESTVGEQFF,TGTGCCAGCAGCTTAGAATCCACTGTCGGTGAGCAGTTCTTC
TRBD2,TRBJ2-5,18,TRBV5-1,few,CASSQASYSGAGTETQYF,TGCGCCAGCAGCCAAGCCTCATACTCTGGAGCGGGGACGGAGACCCAGTACTTC
NA,TRBJ2-2,14,TRBV6-6,NA,CASSAGLSTGELFF,TGTGCCAGCAGTGCAGGGCTGTCCACCGGGGAGCTGTTTTTT
NA,TRBJ2-7,15,TRBV5-6,NA,CASSLGPVITYEQYF,TGTGCCAGCAGCTTGGGACCGGTAATAACCTACGAGCAGTACTTC
NA,TRBJ2-7,12,TRBV2,few,CASSAQGYEQYF,TGTGCCAGCAGTGCCCAGGGCTACGAGCAGTACTTC
NA,TRBJ1-5,15,TRBV7-9,many,CASSLGPGFNQPQHF,TGTGCCAGCAGCTTAGGTCCAGGGTTCAATCAGCCCCAGCATTTT
TRBD2,TRBJ2-7,15,TRBV5-4,many,CASSWGTSGSYEQYF,TGTGCCAGCAGCTGGGGGACTAGCGGGAGTTACGAGCAGTACTTC
NA,TRBJ1-1,13,TRBV5-8,few,CASSLSGNDEAFF,TGTGCCAGCAGCTTATCAGGGAACGATGAAGCTTTCTTT
NA,TRBJ2-2,12,TRBV2,many,CASIREVGELFF,TGTGCCAGCATCAGGGAAGTCGGGGAGCTGTTTTTT
TRBD1,TRBJ2-1,15,TRBV4-2,few,CASSPDRGAHNEQFF,TGTGCCAGCAGCCCCGACAGGGGAGCACACAATGAGCAGTTCTTC
NA,TRBJ1-2,12,TRBV9,NA,CASGDLSYGYTF,TGTGCCAGCGGAGACTTAAGCTATGGCTACACCTTC
TRBD1,TRBJ1-1,17,TRBV4-3,many,CASSQDYAGGMNTEAFF,TGCGCCAGCAGCCAAGATTATGCAGGGGGCATGAACACTGAAGCTTTCTTT
TRBD1,TRBJ2-2,15,TRBV28,few,CASSSPDRATGELFF,TGTGCCAGCAGTTCCCCGGACAGGGCTACCGGGGAGCTGTTTTTT
NA,TRBJ2-1,12,TRBV4-2,few,CASSRGLDEQFF,TGTGCCAGCAGCCGGGGGCTGGATGAGCAGTTCTTC
NA,TRBJ2-7,14,TRBV14,many,CASSHAPGPRTLNF,TGTGCCAGCAGCCACGCACCGGGACCACGTACTCTGAACTTC
NA,TRBJ2-3,13,TRBV30,few,CAGLGASKGTQYF,TGTGCCGGCCTCGGGGCTAGTAAGGGTACGCAGTATTTT
NA,TRBJ2-1,15,TRBV18,NA,CASSSGQNSYNEQFF,TGTGCCAGCTCTTCAGGACAGAACTCCTACAATGAGCAGTTCTTC
NA,TRBJ2-7,13,TRBV7-9,few,CASSRAPANEQYF,TGTGCCAGCAGCCGTGCCCCAGCTAACGAGCAGTACTTC